Sequencing of this TCR beta chain was carried out in a study of T cell changes during pregnancy in multiple sclerosis. With V trimmed by 5 bases and J by 3 bases, 9 bases remained unmatched. Germline V CDR1 and CDR2: SEHNR, FQNEAQ (reference sequence). The CDR3 has 17 residues. Sequencing used immunoSEQ multiplex PCR; TCRdb keeps in-frame clones, though not all of them. The sample yields 35,000 to 45,000 clones, around 92% seen once. The receptor was derived from a female donor in good health, enrolled as a control in a pregnancy study. The chain has TRBV7-9 and TRBJ2-5; 13 bases agree with TRBD2. The sequencing used CD4+ T cells from peripheral blood mononuclear cells, collected in the second trimester of pregnancy. DNA of the CDR3: TGTGCCAGCAGCCGTGGACTAGCGGGGGTGACCAAAGAGACCCAGTACTTC. Amino acid sequence: CASSRGLAGVTKETQYF.